Shown below are 13 T cell receptor beta chains from a single sample sequenced in a study of siplizumab effects on memory and regulatory T cells. Their antigens remain unidentified. Profiled with immunoSEQ multiplex PCR; TCRdb holds only in-frame clones, not every one. The sample records around 18,000 clones, approximately 46% being singletons. Kept together in coculture, the mixed lymphocyte reaction cells spent approximately 6 days at 37°C. The sequenced sample consisted of CFSE-low (dividing) CD4+ T cells sorted from an allogeneic mixed lymphocyte reaction. Every receptor here comes from a human donor in good health; the cells came from an allogeneic mixed lymphocyte reaction.

This clone was observed a handful of times. The chain links TRBV6-5 to TRBJ1-1; no firm D call. The CDR3 extends over 12 amino acids. Germline V CDR1 and CDR2: MNHEY, SVGAGI. The germline V and J ends were trimmed by 4 bases and 4 bases, with 7 bases remaining between them. The CDR3 DNA follows: TGTGCCAGCAGTTCGACTCTCACTGAAGCTTTCTTT. This codes for CASSSTLTEAFF.

This chain links TRBV19 with TRBJ2-1; D is possibly TRBD2 (6 bases). Germline V gene lookup returns CDR1 LNHDA and CDR2 SQIVND (reference sequence). This CDR3 is built from 13 residues. The V end lost 3 bases, the J end lost 5 bases, and 8 bases lay between the germline ends. For the CDR3, the DNA is TGTGCCAGTAGTATCGGGGGTAACAATGAGCAGTTCTTC. Protein product: CASSIGGNNEQFF.

This clone was seen a handful of times. V gene TRBV5-1 combines with J gene TRBJ2-1; D uncertain. This CDR3 region has 12 residues. V was pared by 0 bases and J by 8 bases, with 6 bases between. Per germline, CDR1 SGHRS and CDR2 YFSETQ. In DNA form, the CDR3 reads TGCGCCAGCAGCTTGGGTCGGGATGAGCAGTTCTTC. Amino acid sequence: CASSLGRDEQFF. The full variable domain, completed using reference TRBV5-1 and TRBJ2-1, is KAGVTQTPRYLIKTRGQQVTLSCSPISGHRSVSWYQQTPGQGLQFLFEYFSETQRNKGNFPGRFSGRQFSNSRSEMNVSTLELGDSALYLCASSLGRDEQFFGPGTRLTVL.

The chain employs TRBV5-4 and TRBJ2-3, with 8 bases matching TRBD1. The CDR3 covers 16 residues. CDR1 is SGHNT and CDR2 is YYREEE in the germline V gene (reference sequence). Trimming cost V 3 bases and J 2 bases; bases outside gene matches: 8. CDR3 in DNA: TGTGCCAGCAGCTCCATGCTGGACAGGGACACAGATACGCAGTATTTT. Protein sequence: CASSSMLDRDTDTQYF.

This clone was picked up one time. The gene calls are TRBV7-9 and TRBJ2-1; TRBD1 agrees at 11 bases. V lost 5 bases, J lost 7 bases, and 13 bases stayed unmatched. In germline, CDR1 is SEHNR, CDR2 FQNEAQ (reference sequence). The CDR3 contains 17 residues. CDR3 DNA sequence: TGTGCCAGCAGCCCTCCACGCGGACAGGGGGCTGGAAATGAGCAGTTCTTC. Translated: CASSPPRGQGAGNEQFF.

The chain carries TRBV28 and TRBJ2-2, with 7 bases lining up with TRBD1. The CDR3 spans 14 residues. The V and J ends lost 8 bases and 7 bases, in that order; junction bases with no gene match: 10. Germline V gives CDR1 MDHEN, CDR2 SYDVKM. The CDR3 loop is CASSPTGFVGELFF. CDR3 nucleotides: TGTGCCAGCTCCCCGACAGGGTTCGTCGGGGAGCTGTTTTTT. The full variable domain, rest sourced from reference TRBV28 and TRBJ2-2, is DVKVTQSSRYLVKRTGEKVFLECVQDMDHENMFWYRQDPGLGLRLIYFSYDVKMKEKGDIPEGYSVSREKKERFSLILESASTNQTSMYLCASSPTGFVGELFFGEGSRLTVL.

This clone was picked up a small number of times. The CDR3 DNA reads TGTGCCAGCAGCGTGGGGGGCGGAGGGACTGAAGCTTTCTTT. Encoded protein: CASSVGGGGTEAFF. The chain links TRBV28 to TRBJ1-1; tentative D call: TRBD1 (6 bases). V was cut by 6 bases and J by 5 bases, with 16 bases left in between. The CDR3 runs 14 residues. The germline gives CDR1 MDHEN, CDR2 SYDVKM. Full variable domain (remainder filled in from reference TRBV28 and TRBJ1-1): DVKVTQSSRYLVKRTGEKVFLECVQDMDHENMFWYRQDPGLGLRLIYFSYDVKMKEKGDIPEGYSVSREKKERFSLILESASTNQTSMYLCASSVGGGGTEAFFGQGTRLTVV.

The chain is built from TRBV9 and TRBJ2-3; 8 bases agree with TRBD2. V shed 1 base and J 6 bases; nucleotides not matched to a gene: 7. This CDR3 has 15 amino acids. Germline CDR1 and CDR2: SGDLS and YYNGEE. For the CDR3, the DNA is TGTGCCAGCAGCGTATTTAGTACTAGCGGCGATACGCAGTATTTT. Amino acid sequence: CASSVFSTSGDTQYF. The full variable domain, with the rest looked up from reference TRBV9 and TRBJ2-3, is DSGVTQTPKHLITATGQRVTLRCSPRSGDLSVYWYQQSLDQGLQFLIQYYNGEERAKGNILERFSAQQFPDLHSELNLSSLELGDSALYFCASSVFSTSGDTQYFGPGTRLTVL.

This clone is classed as medium-sized (0.01 to 0.1%). The genes are TRBV19 and TRBJ1-2; D ambiguous. Trimming left V 6 bases short and J 0 bases short, with 8 bases between. Germline CDR1 is LNHDA and CDR2 is SQIVND (reference sequence). This CDR3 contains 13 residues. As DNA, the CDR3 is TGTGCCAGTAGAAATTATGCTAACTATGGCTACACCTTC. This sequence encodes CASRNYANYGYTF.

The V and J genes are TRBV11-3 and TRBJ2-1; TRBD2 aligns across 9 bases. Germline assignment: CDR1 SGHNT and CDR2 YENEEA. The CDR3 spans 15 residues. Losses at the gene ends were 3 bases for V and 7 bases for J; bases not matched to a gene: 7. The CDR3 region is CASSLVAGAWNEQFF. In DNA, the CDR3 is TGTGCCAGCAGCTTGGTAGCGGGGGCTTGGAATGAGCAGTTCTTC.

This rearrangement joins TRBV9 to TRBJ1-2; TRBD1 matches 8 bases. Germline values: CDR1 SGDLS, CDR2 YYNGEE. V gave up 4 bases and J gave up 2 bases; unmatched junction bases: 4. The CDR3 has 14 residues. The CDR3 bases are TGTGCCAGCAGCCCCGGACAGGGAAACTATGGCTACACCTTC. It encodes CASSPGQGNYGYTF.

This clone occurred a few times. J is TRBJ2-7 and V is TRBV18, with 8 bases matching TRBD1. The germline gives CDR1 KGHSH, CDR2 LQKENI. V lost 0 bases, J lost 2 bases, and 3 bases stayed unmatched. The CDR3 totals 15 residues. Here the CDR3 reads CASSPPDRDAYEQYF. The CDR3, as DNA: TGTGCCAGCTCACCACCGGACAGGGACGCCTACGAGCAGTACTTC. The full variable domain, its missing parts supplied by reference TRBV18 and TRBJ2-7, is NAGVMQNPRHLVRRRGQEARLRCSPMKGHSHVYWYRQLPEEGLKFMVYLQKENIIDESGMPKERFSAEFPKEGPSILRIQQVVRGDSAAYFCASSPPDRDAYEQYFGPGTRLTVT.

The chain employs TRBV5-6 and TRBJ1-1; unclear D gene. The V gene lost 6 bases and the J gene lost 10 bases, with 19 bases spanning the gap. Looked up from germline, CDR1 is SGHDT and CDR2 is YYEEEE. The CDR3 runs to 13 residues. The DNA for the CDR3 is TGTGCCAGCACCGTCTCTTTAGGTACCGGAGCTTTCTTT. Its protein is CASTVSLGTGAFF.